Listed below are T cell receptor beta chains from one sample, sequenced in a study of blood T cell repertoires in COVID-19. Sequenced by immunoSEQ multiplex PCR; TCRdb stores in-frame clones only, minus some. The repertoire holds around 20,000 clones, approximately 90% seen once, with approximately 16% in the top ten. Material for sequencing was peripheral blood. Receptors originate from a man in his sixties or seventies with acute or convalescent COVID-19. Both conserved end residues are part of each CDR3. A D gene is named only where the DNA matches it firmly. Rows may omit the clone size; those that give it use once, few, many or a size class.

clone size	V gene	D gene	J gene	CDR3 DNA	CDR3 protein
NA	TRBV11-3	NA	TRBJ2-2	TGTGCCAGCAGCTTACGGTCCGGGGAGCTGTTTTTT	CASSLRSGELFF
NA	TRBV18	NA	TRBJ2-7	TGTGCCAGCTCACCCCGAGAGACAGGTTCCGAGCAGTACTTC	CASSPRETGSEQYF
NA	TRBV29-1	TRBD1	TRBJ2-4	TGCAGCGTTGAAAAGGGGGCTGGGAACATTCAGTACTTC	CSVEKGAGNIQYF
few	TRBV4-3	NA	TRBJ1-4	TGCGCCAGCAGCCAAGATTTGAGTTCTAATGAAAAACTGTTTTTT	CASSQDLSSNEKLFF
NA	TRBV20-1	TRBD1	TRBJ2-7	TGCAGTGCTAGTGACCTGACAGGGGCTACCTACGAGCAGTACTTC	CSASDLTGATYEQYF
NA	TRBV6-6	TRBD2	TRBJ2-5	TGTGCCAGCAGTTACTTCCGGGGGGAAGAGACCCAGTACTTC	CASSYFRGEETQYF
medium-sized	TRBV9	TRBD1	TRBJ2-7	TGTGCCAGCAGCTACGGGACAGGGGGCGCCCCGCAGTACTTC	CASSYGTGGAPQYF
few	TRBV7-8	NA	TRBJ1-5	TGTGCCAGCAGCTTATTACAGGGATCGTATAGCAATCAGCCCCAGCATTTT	CASSLLQGSYSNQPQHF
NA	TRBV4-1	TRBD1	TRBJ2-5	TGCGCCAGCAGCCAGGCTGGTGTGGCAGCAGGGGGAGAGACCCAGTACTTC	CASSQAGVAAGGETQYF
NA	TRBV7-3	NA	TRBJ2-6	TGTGCCAGCAGTGCGGTTCGGTCTGGGGCCAACGTCCTGACTTTC	CASSAVRSGANVLTF
NA	TRBV6-6	NA	TRBJ1-4	TGTGCCAGCACCGACGCGGCGCGAGATGAAAAACTGTTTTTT	CASTDAARDEKLFF
few	TRBV19	NA	TRBJ2-7	TGTGCCAGTGGTCCGTCGGAGGAGCAGTACTTC	CASGPSEEQYF
NA	TRBV3-1/TRBV3-2	TRBD1	TRBJ2-3	TGTGCCAGCAACTTACAGGGGGCAGATACGCAGTATTTT	CASNLQGADTQYF
medium-sized	TRBV5-4	NA	TRBJ2-1	TGTGCCAGCAGCCACACGCCCGGGGGGCCGTCGAGCTCCTACAATGAGCAGTTCTTC	CASSHTPGGPSSSYNEQFF
NA	TRBV6-2/TRBV6-3	NA	TRBJ2-3	TGTGCCAGCAGTTCTAGGACAGATACGCAGTATTTT	CASSSRTDTQYF
once	TRBV7-2	TRBD2	TRBJ2-3	TGTGCCAGCAGCCCCTTAGCGGGAGCGGGAGATACGCAGTATTTT	CASSPLAGAGDTQYF
NA	TRBV9	NA	TRBJ1-1	TGTGCCAGCAGCGTAGGACAGTCGAACACTGAAGCTTTCTTT	CASSVGQSNTEAFF
NA	TRBV3-1/TRBV3-2	NA	TRBJ2-1	TGTGCCAGCAGCCAAGATCACTCCCCTGGCAATGAGCAGTTCTTC	CASSQDHSPGNEQFF
NA	TRBV28	NA	TRBJ2-3	TGTGCCAGCAGTTTCCGGACAGATACGCAGTATTTT	CASSFRTDTQYF
few	TRBV7-2	TRBD1	TRBJ2-2	TGTGCCAGCAGCCCACCCACAGGGGGCCTGAACACCGGGGAGCTGTTTTTT	CASSPPTGGLNTGELFF
NA	TRBV29-1	TRBD1	TRBJ2-3	TGCAGCGTTGCGGGGGACAGGGGGAGCACAGATACGCAGTATTTT	CSVAGDRGSTDTQYF
NA	TRBV2	TRBD1	TRBJ2-7	TGTGCCAGCGTGGGACAGGGTTCCTACGAGCAGTACTTC	CASVGQGSYEQYF
NA	TRBV21-1	NA	TRBJ2-3	TGTGCCAGCAGCATCCATCCGGGACTAGCGGGAGGGCCGTTTCGATCAGATACGCAGTATTTT	CASSIHPGLAGGPFRSDTQYF
NA	TRBV15	NA	TRBJ2-3	TGTGCCACCAGCCTTGGGGGCTCCACAGATACGCAGTATTTT	CATSLGGSTDTQYF
NA	TRBV18	NA	TRBJ1-3	TGTGCCAGCTCACCGGACAGCTTAGGAAACACCATATATTTT	CASSPDSLGNTIYF
once	TRBV9	TRBD1	TRBJ2-1	TGTGCCAGCAGCGTAGAGGCAGGGGGCAGAGGGAATGAGCAGTTCTTC	CASSVEAGGRGNEQFF
NA	TRBV3-1/TRBV3-2	TRBD2	TRBJ2-7	TGTGCCAGCAGCCAACCCCTAGCGGGGAAGGGCGAGCAGTACTTC	CASSQPLAGKGEQYF
once	TRBV7-9	NA	TRBJ2-1	TGTGCCAGCAGCCATCGGCAGGGTTCGTACAATGAGCAGTTCTTC	CASSHRQGSYNEQFF
few	TRBV24-1	TRBD2	TRBJ2-7	TGTGCCACCAGTGATGGAATGCTAGCGGGAGCCCGAGAGCAGTACTTC	CATSDGMLAGAREQYF